These 20 T cell receptor beta chains were sequenced from one sample in a study of T-cell reconstitution after alpha-beta-depleted transplantation in children. Preparation of the TCRbeta library was carried out with unique molecular identifiers. A single record per CDR3 protein comes from TCRdb applying MiXCR to the PCR reads. The sample lists around 960,000 distinct CDR3 sequences; about 30% were seen once. Here the sequenced sample was PBMCs, mostly from graft donor cells, taken 360 days after TCRalphabeta/CD19-depleted stem cell transplant. Receptor source: a boy in the first two years of life who had a stem cell transplant for SCID, so the T cells may come from the graft donor.

The rearrangement uses TRBV5-1 and TRBJ2-5; the match to TRBD2 covers 10 bases. Per the germline V gene, CDR1 is SGHRS and CDR2 is YFSETQ. The CDR3 covers 14 residues. With V trimmed by 6 bases and J by 4 bases, 6 bases remained unmatched. The CDR3 nucleotides read TGCGCCAGCACGGGACTAGCGATTGGAGAGACCCAGTACTTC. Translation gives CASTGLAIGETQYF.

J is TRBJ1-2 and V is TRBV12-3 or TRBV12-4, with D maybe TRBD1 (6 bases). Trimming took 1 base from V and 4 from J, leaving 10 bases between them. The CDR3 sequence is 14 residues long. The CDR3 region is CASSLEEGGYGYTF. CDR3 nucleotide sequence: TGTGCCAGCAGTTTAGAGGAGGGGGGCTATGGCTACACCTTC.

The rearrangement joins TRBV5-1 to TRBJ2-3; D gene unclear. The V and J ends lost 2 bases and 4 bases respectively, with 14 bases between them. Germline V gene data show CDR1 as SGHRS and CDR2 as YFSETQ. This CDR3 is 15 amino acids long. This CDR3 reads CASSFAPSGPDTQYF. CDR3 bases: TGCGCCAGCAGCTTCGCCCCGTCGGGCCCAGATACGCAGTATTTT.

CDR3 protein: CATMGAAGAYGYTF. The CDR3 coding sequence is TGTGCCACCATGGGGGCAGCGGGCGCCTATGGCTACACCTTC. This chain joins TRBV3-1 and TRBJ1-2, with a possible D match to TRBD1 (6 bases). Germline CDR1 is LGHDT and CDR2 is YNNKEL (reference sequence). The CDR3 consists of 14 residues. V gave up 10 bases and J gave up 4 bases, with 19 bases separating them.

The rearrangement uses TRBV15 and TRBJ1-4; no firm D call. There are 15 residues in the CDR3. Germline V CDR1 and CDR2: LNHNV, YYDKDF (reference sequence). Deletions cut 1 base from V and 0 bases from J, with 6 bases between. CDR3 in DNA: TGTGCCACCAGCAGAGCAGGAGCAACTAATGAAAAACTGTTTTTT. The encoded protein is CATSRAGATNEKLFF.

This clonotype was seen a few times. V is TRBV15 and J is TRBJ2-1, with 10 bases that match TRBD2. Germline CDR1 reads LNHNV; CDR2 reads YYDKDF (reference sequence). This CDR3 has 17 residues. The trim removed 5 bases at V and 7 bases at J, leaving 14 bases unmatched. The CDR3 sequence is CATSENVLAGVRNEQFF. The CDR3 DNA sequence: TGTGCCACCAGCGAAAACGTTCTAGCGGGGGTGCGGAATGAGCAGTTCTTC. Full variable domain (remainder filled in from reference TRBV15 and TRBJ2-1): DAMVIQNPRYQVTQFGKPVTLSCSQTLNHNVMYWYQQKSSQAPKLLFHYYDKDFNNEADTPDNFQSRRPNTSFCFLDIRSPGLGDTAMYLCATSENVLAGVRNEQFFGPGTRLTVL.

This clonotype was counted only a few times. J is TRBJ2-1 and V is TRBV29-1; D possibly corresponds to TRBD2 (7 bases). The CDR3 has 14 residues. V dropped 6 bases and J dropped 5 bases, with 17 bases sitting between them. The V gene's germline CDR1 is SQVTM and CDR2 ANQGSEA. The CDR3 nucleotides are TGCAGCGTCCGTTGGGGGGGCCAGAACAATGAGCAGTTCTTC. Its protein is CSVRWGGQNNEQFF.

This clonotype has a handful of counts. The chain joins TRBV15 to TRBJ2-1; tentative D call: TRBD1 (7 bases). V was shortened by 3 bases and J by 0 bases, with 33 bases between the two germline ends. CDR1 is LNHNV, CDR2 YYDKDF, per germline (reference sequence). The CDR3 contains 23 residues. The CDR3 sequence: CATSSPSYRQTGRTSRSYNEQFF. Here the CDR3 DNA reads TGTGCCACCAGCAGTCCCAGCTACCGCCAGACAGGGCGTACTAGCCGCTCCTACAATGAGCAGTTCTTC. The whole variable domain, remainder taken from reference TRBV15 and TRBJ2-1, is DAMVIQNPRYQVTQFGKPVTLSCSQTLNHNVMYWYQQKSSQAPKLLFHYYDKDFNNEADTPDNFQSRRPNTSFCFLDIRSPGLGDTAMYLCATSSPSYRQTGRTSRSYNEQFFGPGTRLTVL.

This clonotype was counted a few times. V is TRBV20-1 and J is TRBJ1-1; weak D call: TRBD1 (5 bases). CDR1 is DFQATT, CDR2 SNEGSKA, per germline (reference sequence). The CDR3 sequence is 11 residues long. CDR3 DNA: TGCAGGGGGCCGATGAACACTGAAGCTTTCTTT. This codes for CRGPMNTEAFF.

This clonotype has more than one count but fewer than ten. This rearrangement joins TRBV5-1 to TRBJ2-2, with D unresolved. The V gene lost 2 bases and the J gene lost 0 bases, with 14 bases spanning the gap. This CDR3 spans 17 amino acids. Germline V gives CDR1 SGHRS, CDR2 YFSETQ. CDR3 amino acids: CASSLIRPNTNTGELFF. The CDR3, as DNA: TGCGCCAGCAGCTTAATAAGACCCAATACGAACACCGGGGAGCTGTTTTTT.

The gene calls are TRBV6-2 or TRBV6-3 and TRBJ2-7; possibly TRBD1 for D (6 bases). The germline gives CDR1 MNHEY, CDR2 SVGEGT. This CDR3 is 14 amino acids long. V was clipped by 6 bases and J by 0 bases, with 12 bases between them. The CDR3 sequence: CASSKQGYSYEQYF. The CDR3 coding sequence is TGTGCCAGCAGCAAACAGGGTTACTCCTACGAGCAGTACTTC.

This clonotype was counted between two and nine times. The gene calls are TRBV27 and TRBJ2-2; D gene uncertain. V was shortened by 7 bases and J by 1 base, with 4 bases between the two germline ends. The CDR3 sequence is 12 residues long. In germline, CDR1 is MNHEY, CDR2 SMNVEV (reference sequence). CDR3 protein: CASKGNTGELFF. The DNA for the CDR3 is TGTGCCAGCAAAGGGAACACCGGGGAGCTGTTTTTT.

This clonotype was counted a few times. The V and J genes are TRBV29-1 and TRBJ2-6; no clear D. Germline V gene lookup returns CDR1 SQVTM and CDR2 ANQGSEA. Trimming took 4 bases from V and 0 from J, leaving 4 bases between them. The CDR3 is 13 amino acids. This chain's CDR3 is CSVGNSGANVLTF. The CDR3 DNA follows: TGCAGCGTTGGTAACTCTGGGGCCAACGTCCTGACTTTC.

This clonotype was picked up a small number of times. The chain uses TRBV7-9 and TRBJ1-1; 8 nucleotides align to TRBD1. The CDR3 has 15 amino acids. After removal of 1 base from V and 1 base from J, the junction contained 2 bases not matched to a gene. Per the germline V gene, CDR1 is SEHNR and CDR2 is FQNEAQ (reference sequence). CDR3 coding DNA: TGTGCCAGCAGCTTAGGACAGGGGACGAACACTGAAGCTTTCTTT. This codes for CASSLGQGTNTEAFF.

This clonotype showed up just a few times. This sequence joins TRBV7-6 and TRBJ2-5, with TRBD2 matching over 8 bases. Germline CDR1 is SGHVS and CDR2 is FNYEAQ. The V and J ends lost 2 bases and 3 bases, in that order; junction bases with no gene match: 5. The CDR3 loop spans 15 amino acids. The chain's CDR3 is CASSLRRGVKETQYF. CDR3 bases: TGTGCCAGCAGCTTACGGCGGGGGGTGAAAGAGACCCAGTACTTC.

A few counts support this clonotype. The chain has TRBV9 and TRBJ2-7; 7 nucleotides align to TRBD1. Germline V gene lookup returns CDR1 SGDLS and CDR2 YYNGEE. V shed 10 bases and J 3 bases; nucleotides not matched to a gene: 13. CDR3 length: 14 amino acids. CDR3 DNA: TGTGCCTACCGCGGACAGGACTTATTCTACGAGCAGTACTTC. Translation gives CAYRGQDLFYEQYF.

This clonotype turned up a few times. The V and J genes are TRBV6-4 and TRBJ2-3; no firm D call. Germline CDR1 MRHNA, CDR2 SNTAGT. The CDR3 runs to 13 residues. V was trimmed by 2 bases and J by 5 bases, leaving 8 bases between them. CDR3 residues: CASSDRTGDTQYF. The CDR3 DNA reads TGTGCCAGCAGTGACAGGACCGGAGATACGCAGTATTTT.

The table lists this clonotype with a few counts. V gene TRBV27 combines with J gene TRBJ2-3; D is ambiguous. Per germline, CDR1 MNHEY and CDR2 SMNVEV (reference sequence). The V gene lost 7 bases and the J gene lost 5 bases, with 13 bases spanning the gap. CDR3 length: 13 amino acids. The CDR3 loop is CASTRSLIDTQYF. The DNA for the CDR3 is TGTGCCAGCACCAGAAGTTTGATAGATACGCAGTATTTT.

The V and J genes are TRBV3-1 and TRBJ1-1; D gene uncertain. The CDR3 spans 12 residues. Per the germline V gene, CDR1 is LGHDT and CDR2 is YNNKEL (reference sequence). V shed 3 bases and J shed 5 bases, with 7 bases lying between them. CDR3 DNA sequence: TGTGCCAGCAGCCAGGAGGTAACTGAAGCTTTCTTT. It is translated as CASSQEVTEAFF.

The V call is TRBV6-1, the J call TRBJ1-5, with 7 bases identical to TRBD1. The CDR3 is 16 residues long. CDR1 is MNHNS, CDR2 SASEGT, per germline. Germline trimming cut 6 bases from V and 3 bases from J; bases unmatched to any gene: 11. The CDR3: CASSPRDRGPNQPQHF. The CDR3 coding sequence is TGTGCCAGCAGCCCTAGGGACAGAGGCCCCAATCAGCCCCAGCATTTT.